This T cell receptor beta chain stems from a study of blood T cell repertoires in COVID-19. Whole-study context: Donors in the United States, Italy and Spain gave samples during acute or convalescent COVID-19.

The CDR3 runs to 15 residues. The germline V gene encodes CDR1 SGHTA and CDR2 FQGNSA. Trimming stripped 5 bases from V and 7 bases from J, with 18 bases between. In the original processing: Amplification with reference gene primers provided the estimates of nucleated cell counts. This table comes from immunoSEQ multiplex PCR, and its TCRdb copy is limited to in-frame clones, with some not included. The V and J calls and clone size come from that table; D and trimming were worked out from the DNA. The sample consists of about 130,000 clones, approximately 74% of them appearing once. This TCR was recovered from a man in his fifties or sixties with acute or convalescent COVID-19. The source material was peripheral blood. The chain couples TRBV7-2 to TRBJ2-1; D is possibly TRBD2 (5 bases). CDR3: CASSPQTGILNEQFF. The CDR3 DNA sequence: TGTGCCAGCAGCCCCCAGACGGGGATTTTGAATGAGCAGTTCTTC.